This note documents a single TCR beta chain sequence. This sample is drawn from a study of beta chain features in type 1 diabetes. The ends lost 1 base at V and 7 bases at J; junction bases unmatched: 4. Per germline, CDR1 SGHTA and CDR2 FQGNSA. CDR3 length equals 16 residues. TCRB transcripts that were expressed got sequenced, as all of the isolated RNA had been reverse transcribed. Sequencing used immunoSEQ multiplex PCR; TCRdb keeps in-frame clones, though not all of them. The sample consists of 250,000 to 350,000 clones, 12% to 15% of them appearing once. The rearrangement joins TRBV7-2 to TRBJ2-1, with 13 bases fitting TRBD2. The specimen sequenced was central memory CD4+ T cells from blood. The sequence derives from a man aged 30 to 45 in good health. CDR3: CASSLERTSGGNEQFF. The DNA for the CDR3 is TGTGCCAGCAGCTTAGAACGGACTAGCGGGGGAAATGAGCAGTTCTTC. The whole variable domain, remainder taken from reference TRBV7-2 and TRBJ2-1, is GAGVSQSPSNKVTEKGKDVELRCDPISGHTALYWYRQSLGQGLEFLIYFQGNSAPDKSGLPSDRFSAERTGGSVSTLTIQRTQQEDSAVYLCASSLERTSGGNEQFFGPGTRLTVL.